This TCR beta chain was identified in a study of blood T cell repertoires in COVID-19. Assay: immunoSEQ multiplex PCR; the TCRdb copy retains only in-frame clones and omits some. The sample consists of 200,000 to 300,000 clones, approximately 90% of them appearing once. The receptor comes from a woman younger than 45 who had recovered from COVID-19. The specimen was PBMCs or T cells enriched from blood (not recorded which).

This CDR3 reads CASSFGEGGYTF. In nucleotides, the CDR3 is TGTGCCAGCAGCTTCGGCGAGGGCGGCTACACCTTC. This chain links TRBV11-1 with TRBJ1-2; D gene uncertain. CDR1 and CDR2 (germline): SGHAT, FQDESV (reference sequence). This CDR3 is built from 12 residues. V was clipped by 3 bases and J by 8 bases, with 10 bases between them.